This T cell receptor (beta chain) was documented in a study of blood T cell repertoires in COVID-19. As for the study in general: Donors in the United States, Italy and Spain gave samples during acute or convalescent COVID-19.

Clones were sequenced by immunoSEQ multiplex PCR, and TCRdb holds only the in-frame ones, with some missing. Of 250,000 to 300,000 clones in the sample, about 88% were seen once. Sequenced sample: peripheral blood. The source is a young man with active or convalescent COVID-19.

The CDR3 loop reads CASSPGTGRQTQYF. Written as DNA, the CDR3 is TGCGCCAGCAGCCCCGGGACAGGAAGACAGACCCAGTACTTC. V and J are TRBV5-1 and TRBJ2-5, with TRBD1 matching 8 bases. The V gene end was trimmed by 4 bases and the J gene end by 6 bases; junction bases not matched to a gene: 8. The CDR3 loop spans 14 amino acids. Per the germline V gene, CDR1 is SGHRS and CDR2 is YFSETQ.